The clone carrying this T cell receptor beta chain turned up a few times. Repertoires were generated with immunoSEQ multiplex PCR, while TCRdb's copy carries only in-frame clones and drops some. There are some 720,000 clones in the sample; around 87% occur only once, and over 0.008% lies in the top ten. The CDR3 loop spans 20 amino acids. With 0 bases removed from V and 0 bases from J, the gap between germline ends came to 21 bases. Germline CDR1 reads GTSNPN; CDR2 reads SVGIG (reference sequence). The entry originates in a study of shared T cell receptors in the human thymus. The data were also submitted as part of a second study, on human thymus T cells. From that study: Thymus tissue for the work was resected from patients undergoing corrective heart surgery. There appeared to be biased usage of V and J genes in thymic and blood repertoires. Related research found strongly overlapping thymic repertoires in unrelated individuals.

Sequencing was done on a sample of thymocytes. V usage is TRBV30 and J usage is TRBJ2-6, with D perhaps matching TRBD2 (7 bases). This clonotype originated in a boy less than two years old with a congenital heart defect. Here the CDR3 reads CAWSVKGVAGVSSGANVLTF. The CDR3 DNA reads as TGTGCCTGGAGTGTAAAGGGGGTGGCGGGGGTGAGCTCTGGGGCCAACGTCCTGACTTTC.